These T cell receptor beta chains were read from a single sample in a study of T-cell reconstitution after alpha-beta-depleted transplantation in children. TCRdb fed the PCR reads into MiXCR, producing one record per CDR3 protein. Of almost 500,000 distinct CDR3 sequences in the sample, more than 9% were seen once. The sequenced sample was PBMCs, obtained before TCRalphabeta/CD19-depleted stem cell transplant. Source of these receptors: a child aged 2 to 9 with inherited bone marrow failure, due to receive a stem cell transplant. The CDR3 runs from the conserved cysteine through the conserved F or W. Fields, in order: J gene, V gene, clone size, D gene, CDR3 DNA, CDR3 protein. The D gene is left open where the match is weak. Only some rows state a clone size, as once, few, many or a class for expanded clones.

j_gene: TRBJ1-5
v_gene: TRBV12-3/TRBV12-4
abundance: few
d_gene: TRBD1
CDR3nt: TGTGCCAGCAGCCAGGACAGGGCGGATCAGCCCCAGCATTTT
CDR3aa: CASSQDRADQPQHF

j_gene: TRBJ1-1
v_gene: TRBV6-1
abundance: many
d_gene: -
CDR3nt: TGTGCCAGCAGTGACAGGGTGGACACTGAAGCTTTCTTT
CDR3aa: CASSDRVDTEAFF

j_gene: TRBJ1-1
v_gene: TRBV7-2
abundance: few
d_gene: -
CDR3nt: TGTGCCAGCAGCTTAAGAGACAATACCCCTGAAGCTTTCTTT
CDR3aa: CASSLRDNTPEAFF

j_gene: TRBJ2-1
v_gene: TRBV15
abundance: -
d_gene: -
CDR3nt: TGTGCCACCAGCAGACCTCGGGACAACAAACCGGGTGAGCAGTTCTTC
CDR3aa: CATSRPRDNKPGEQFF

j_gene: TRBJ1-3
v_gene: TRBV7-2
abundance: many
d_gene: -
CDR3nt: TGTGCCAGCAGCGCCAACCTCGGAAACACCATATATTTT
CDR3aa: CASSANLGNTIYF

j_gene: TRBJ2-7
v_gene: TRBV7-2
abundance: many
d_gene: TRBD2
CDR3nt: TGTGCCAGCAGCGTAGCCGGACTAGCGGGAGGAATCGAGCAGTACTTC
CDR3aa: CASSVAGLAGGIEQYF

j_gene: TRBJ2-1
v_gene: TRBV7-6
abundance: many
d_gene: TRBD2
CDR3nt: TGTGCCAGCAGCCCCGCCGGGGCGGGAGCGGGATTTCGGTCCTACAATGAGCAGTTCTTC
CDR3aa: CASSPAGAGAGFRSYNEQFF

j_gene: TRBJ1-1
v_gene: TRBV3-1
abundance: many
d_gene: -
CDR3nt: TGTGCCAGCAGCCAAGTATTGAGGGGTGAAGCTTTCTTT
CDR3aa: CASSQVLRGEAFF

j_gene: TRBJ1-2
v_gene: TRBV7-9
abundance: many
d_gene: -
CDR3nt: TGTGCCAGCAGCTTAGTCGCAGGGTACGGCTATGGCTACACCTTC
CDR3aa: CASSLVAGYGYGYTF

j_gene: TRBJ2-2
v_gene: TRBV7-8
abundance: many
d_gene: TRBD2
CDR3nt: TGTGCCAGCAGCCCCAGAGGACGGGAGGGCCAAACCGGGGAGCTGTTTTTT
CDR3aa: CASSPRGREGQTGELFF

j_gene: TRBJ1-2
v_gene: TRBV4-2
abundance: many
d_gene: -
CDR3nt: TGTGCCAGCAGCCAAGATAAGGGGTCGAACTATGGCTACACCTTC
CDR3aa: CASSQDKGSNYGYTF

j_gene: TRBJ2-3
v_gene: TRBV20-1
abundance: -
d_gene: TRBD2
CDR3nt: TGCAGGGGCCACCTCGGGCTAGCGGGAGGGCCGGGGCCAGATACGCAGTATTTT
CDR3aa: CRGHLGLAGGPGPDTQYF

j_gene: TRBJ2-7
v_gene: TRBV7-9
abundance: many
d_gene: TRBD2
CDR3nt: TGTGCCAGCACCCCACTTAGCGGGACCTCCTACGAGCAGTACTTC
CDR3aa: CASTPLSGTSYEQYF

j_gene: TRBJ2-7
v_gene: TRBV3-1
abundance: few
d_gene: -
CDR3nt: TGTGCCAGCAGCCAAGGATCACTTCTGAGCTCCTACGAGCAGTACTTC
CDR3aa: CASSQGSLLSSYEQYF

j_gene: TRBJ1-5
v_gene: TRBV4-1
abundance: few
d_gene: -
CDR3nt: TGCGCCAGCAGCCAAGTGCGAGGGAAGATTCAGCCCCAGCATTTT
CDR3aa: CASSQVRGKIQPQHF

j_gene: TRBJ2-7
v_gene: TRBV20-1
abundance: many
d_gene: -
CDR3nt: TGCAGTGCTAGAGATATTAGACTAGCCTACGAGCAGTACTTC
CDR3aa: CSARDIRLAYEQYF

j_gene: TRBJ1-5
v_gene: TRBV4-3
abundance: many
d_gene: -
CDR3nt: TGCGCCAGCAGCCAAGATAACACTCACGGTAATCAGCCCCAGCATTTT
CDR3aa: CASSQDNTHGNQPQHF

j_gene: TRBJ1-5
v_gene: TRBV12-5
abundance: many
d_gene: -
CDR3nt: TGTGCTAGTGGGCAGGGAGATAGCAATCAGCCCCAGCATTTT
CDR3aa: CASGQGDSNQPQHF

j_gene: TRBJ1-1
v_gene: TRBV19
abundance: -
d_gene: TRBD1
CDR3nt: TGTGCCAGTAGGGACAGGGGGGACACTGAAGCTTTCTTT
CDR3aa: CASRDRGDTEAFF

j_gene: TRBJ1-3
v_gene: TRBV9
abundance: -
d_gene: TRBD1
CDR3nt: TGTGCCAGCAGCGAGGGACAGGACTACACCATATATTTT
CDR3aa: CASSEGQDYTIYF

j_gene: TRBJ2-1
v_gene: TRBV11-2
abundance: many
d_gene: -
CDR3nt: TGTGCCAGCAGCTTCGGGCGTTCCTACAATGAGCAGTTCTTC
CDR3aa: CASSFGRSYNEQFF

j_gene: TRBJ2-5
v_gene: TRBV4-2
abundance: -
d_gene: TRBD1
CDR3nt: TGTGCCAGCAGCCAAGAAAGCAGGACAGGGAGGCTCGGGGTGACCCAGTACTTC
CDR3aa: CASSQESRTGRLGVTQYF

j_gene: TRBJ2-7
v_gene: TRBV5-1
abundance: many
d_gene: -
CDR3nt: TGCGCCAGCAGCTTTGCGGTGGCCGACACTACCTACGAGCAGTACTTC
CDR3aa: CASSFAVADTTYEQYF

j_gene: TRBJ2-2
v_gene: TRBV27
abundance: many
d_gene: -
CDR3nt: TGTGCCAGCAGTCCAGGTGCCGCCGGGGAGCTGTTTTTT
CDR3aa: CASSPGAAGELFF

j_gene: TRBJ2-7
v_gene: TRBV19
abundance: -
d_gene: TRBD2
CDR3nt: TGTGCCAGTAGTGACGGGACTAGCGGGGCCTACGAGCAGTACTTC
CDR3aa: CASSDGTSGAYEQYF

j_gene: TRBJ1-1
v_gene: TRBV27
abundance: many
d_gene: -
CDR3nt: TGTGCCAGCAAGGGGGGCCCAGGGGTCTGGGTCACTGAAGCTTTCTTT
CDR3aa: CASKGGPGVWVTEAFF

j_gene: TRBJ2-1
v_gene: TRBV28
abundance: many
d_gene: TRBD2
CDR3nt: TGTGCCAGCCGAACCCCTAGCGGGAGTATATACTACAATGAGCAGTTCTTC
CDR3aa: CASRTPSGSIYYNEQFF

j_gene: TRBJ1-6
v_gene: TRBV7-9
abundance: -
d_gene: -
CDR3nt: TGTGCCAGCAGCTTAGTCTCAGGGCAGAATTCACCCCTCCACTTT
CDR3aa: CASSLVSGQNSPLHF

j_gene: TRBJ2-7
v_gene: TRBV20-1
abundance: many
d_gene: TRBD2
CDR3nt: TGCAGTGCTAGAGTTCTTAGCGGGAGGTCCCTAGGGGTGGACTACGAGCAGTACTTC
CDR3aa: CSARVLSGRSLGVDYEQYF

j_gene: TRBJ2-1
v_gene: TRBV6-2/TRBV6-3
abundance: -
d_gene: -
CDR3nt: TGTGCCAGCAGTTACTCGCTAGCGTCCCATGAGCAGTTCTTC
CDR3aa: CASSYSLASHEQFF